The subject of this entry is one T cell receptor (beta chain). Its antigen is undetermined. Data came from immunoSEQ multiplex PCR; TCRdb stores just in-frame clones and leaves some out. The table includes about 51,000 clones, 80% to 85% detected once. This sample was taken from a study of OX40 agonist ivuxolimab in advanced cancers. Study information: Every 2 weeks, ivuxolimab was infused into the patients intravenously at between 0.01 and 10 mg/kg.

Study-level results: CD4+ T cells averaged fewer expanded clones than CD8+ T cells. Part of the nonresponder group also had normalized T-cell clonal expansion that was low.

V shed 4 bases and J shed 2 bases, with 11 bases lying between them. CDR1 and CDR2 from the germline V gene are SQVTM and ANQGSEA. The CDR3 sequence is 13 residues long. This material consisted of CD4+ or CD8+ T cells sorted from blood, taken in a trial of the OX40 agonist ivuxolimab. V usage is TRBV29-1 and J usage is TRBJ1-2, with a tentative D call TRBD1 (5 bases). The receptor's source is an adult with an advanced solid tumor such as melanoma, head and neck, liver or kidney cancer. CDR3 nucleotides: TGCAGCGTTGCGAGGGGAATAAACTATGGCTACACCTTC. It yields the protein CSVARGINYGYTF.